This TCR beta chain emerged from a study of OX40 agonist ivuxolimab in advanced cancers. Overall study context: Enrollees could have had prior anti-PD-1, anti-PD-L1 or anti-CTLA-4 therapy, which 40% had received. Findings and caveats of the study: On average, a greater number of expanded clones characterised CD8+ T cells relative to CD4+.

Sequencing used immunoSEQ multiplex PCR; TCRdb keeps in-frame clones, though not all of them. The table includes approximately 67,000 clones, around 86% detected once. In regard to this clone: Its antigen is not identified.

This CDR3 is 17 amino acids long. Germline assignment: CDR1 SGHRS and CDR2 YFSETQ. V shed 0 bases, J shed 0 bases, and the junction held 8 bases outside the gene matches. The clonotype was recovered from an adult with an advanced solid tumor such as melanoma, head and neck, liver or kidney cancer. This specimen consisted of CD4+ or CD8+ T cells sorted from blood, obtained in a trial of the OX40 agonist ivuxolimab. The chain combines TRBV5-1 with TRBJ2-7; 8 bases fit TRBD2. In nucleotides, the CDR3 is TGCGCCAGCAGCTTGGGACCAACTAGCGGAAGCTCCTACGAGCAGTACTTC. It is translated as CASSLGPTSGSSYEQYF.